The next 14 T cell receptor beta chains were all read from a single sample in a study of T cell responses to AZD1222 COVID-19 vaccine. Clones were read by immunoSEQ multiplex PCR, and TCRdb kept only the in-frame ones, dropping some. Of approximately 140,000 clones listed, 75% to 85% are singletons. The source material was peripheral blood, sampled on day 0 of MenACWY control vaccination. The receptors come from an adult in good health.

The chain uses TRBV5-5 and TRBJ2-5, with 9 bases lining up with TRBD2. V shed 0 bases and J 2 bases; nucleotides not matched to a gene: 5. The CDR3 has 16 amino acids. Germline V gene data show CDR1 as SGHKS and CDR2 as YYEKEE (reference sequence). CDR3 region: CASSLALAGLQETQYF. For the CDR3, the DNA is TGTGCCAGCAGCTTGGCACTAGCGGGTTTACAAGAGACCCAGTACTTC.

The CDR3 reads CASALSGVRETQYF. The CDR3 DNA reads TGCGCCAGTGCCCTTTCGGGCGTACGGGAGACCCAGTACTTC. The chain employs TRBV5-1 and TRBJ2-5; D is unclear. The CDR3 length is 14 residues. Trimming left V 8 bases short and J 5 bases short, with 19 bases between. Germline V CDR1 and CDR2: SGHRS, YFSETQ.

CDR3 DNA sequence: TGTGCCAGTAGTATCCGACAGGGAGGGAACACTGAAGCTTTCTTT. As protein: CASSIRQGGNTEAFF. The rearrangement joins TRBV19 to TRBJ1-1; 7 bases align to TRBD1. J was trimmed by 1 base and V by 3 bases; bases with no gene match: 5. Looked up from germline, CDR1 is LNHDA and CDR2 is SQIVND (reference sequence). The CDR3 sequence is 15 residues long.

Only a few counts were recorded for this clone. V is TRBV18 and J is TRBJ1-5; D ambiguous. Germline V lookup: CDR1 KGHSH, CDR2 LQKENI. V was shortened by 5 bases and J by 3 bases, with 8 bases between the two germline ends. The length of the CDR3 is 13 residues. The CDR3 loop is CASSVSTNQPQHF. The CDR3 coding sequence is TGTGCCAGCTCAGTATCCACCAATCAGCCCCAGCATTTT. The full variable domain, completed using reference TRBV18 and TRBJ1-5, is NAGVMQNPRHLVRRRGQEARLRCSPMKGHSHVYWYRQLPEEGLKFMVYLQKENIIDESGMPKERFSAEFPKEGPSILRIQQVVRGDSAAYFCASSVSTNQPQHFGDGTRLSIL.

This chain's CDR3 is CASSLSGFNQPQHF. CDR3 nucleotide sequence: TGTGCCAGCAGCTTGTCTGGGTTTAATCAGCCCCAGCATTTT. This chain connects TRBV5-6 to TRBJ1-5, with no clear D. Germline V gene sequence: CDR1 SGHDT, CDR2 YYEEEE. The CDR3 covers 14 residues. V gave up 1 base and J gave up 4 bases, with 9 bases separating them. Full variable domain (outside the CDR3, taken from reference TRBV5-6 and TRBJ1-5): DAGVTQSPTHLIKTRGQQVTLRCSPKSGHDTVSWYQQALGQGPQFIFQYYEEEERQRGNFPDRFSGHQFPNYSSELNVNALLLGDSALYLCASSLSGFNQPQHFGDGTRLSIL.

This clone was detected only a few times. The chain joins TRBV20-1 to TRBJ2-5; D is possibly TRBD1 or TRBD2 (5 bases each). There are 14 residues in the CDR3. V lost 3 bases, J lost 0 bases, and 11 bases lay in between. CDR1 is DFQATT and CDR2 is SNEGSKA in the germline V gene (reference sequence). Written as DNA, the CDR3 is TGCAGTGCTAGTCCCCGGGGACACCAAGAGACCCAGTACTTC. Translated: CSASPRGHQETQYF.

This clone has a handful of counts. The chain links TRBV24-1 to TRBJ2-5; D not certain. V was shortened by 10 bases and J by 2 bases, with 7 bases between the two germline ends. Germline V CDR1 and CDR2: KGHDR, SFDVKD. The CDR3 length is 11 residues. The CDR3 nucleotides read TGTGCCACGGCCCAACAAGAGACCCAGTACTTC. It specifies CATAQQETQYF.

V gene TRBV7-3 combines with J gene TRBJ1-2; D is undetermined. The V gene's germline CDR1 is SGHTA and CDR2 FQGTGA. With 5 bases removed from V and 0 bases from J, the gap between germline ends came to 10 bases. The CDR3 runs 14 residues. The CDR3 loop is CASSAPGTNYGYTF. CDR3 DNA: TGTGCCAGCAGCGCCCCCGGCACTAACTATGGCTACACCTTC.

The rearrangement uses TRBV5-1 and TRBJ2-1; 10 nucleotides line up with TRBD2. The CDR3 consists of 19 residues. Germline CDR1 SGHRS, CDR2 YFSETQ. Unmatched junction bases numbered 9, after V lost 0 bases and J lost 0 bases. The CDR3 protein is CASSLGFSGGTSSYNEQFF. The CDR3 DNA follows: TGCGCCAGCAGCTTGGGGTTTAGCGGGGGGACTAGCTCCTACAATGAGCAGTTCTTC.

This chain links TRBV27 with TRBJ2-7; the D is unclear. CDR1 is MNHEY and CDR2 is SMNVEV in the germline V gene (reference sequence). Trimming took 4 bases from V and 6 from J, leaving 16 bases between them. CDR3 size: 14 residues. The CDR3 bases are TGTGCCAGCAGTTCCTACAAGAGACTCGCCGAGCAGTACTTC. Translating it yields CASSSYKRLAEQYF.

The chain joins TRBV14 to TRBJ1-2, with 7 bases that match TRBD1. The CDR3 is 15 residues long. Germline values: CDR1 SGHDN, CDR2 FVKESK. V lost 4 bases and J lost 7; bases outside the gene matches: 12. CDR3 nucleotide sequence: TGTGCCAGCAGCCCGCGATACAGGGGAGAAATTGGCTACACCTTC. Its protein is CASSPRYRGEIGYTF.

The gene calls are TRBV14 and TRBJ1-4; D unresolved. Between the trimmed V and J ends, which lost 1 base and 8 bases, there was a span of 14 bases. CDR1 and CDR2 from the germline V gene are SGHDN and FVKESK. The CDR3 runs 15 residues. The CDR3 bases are TGTGCCAGCAGCCAAGGGCGAGGGTTCGGAGAAAAACTGTTTTTT. The encoded protein is CASSQGRGFGEKLFF.

This clone was seen only a few times. The chain uses TRBV7-5 and TRBJ1-2; the table calls TRBD1, which could not be checked here. TRBV7-5 is a pseudogene locus. The CDR3 consists of 13 residues. The CDR3: CVRSPRLRGGYTF. The DNA of the CDR3 is TGTGTCAGAAGCCCCCGGTTAAGGGGCGGCTACACCTTC.

The rearrangement links TRBV3-1 (or the pseudogene TRBV3-2) to TRBJ1-6; D is perhaps TRBD1 (5 bases). V lost 0 bases, J lost 10 bases, and 13 bases lay in between. The CDR3 has 15 amino acids. The germline V gene has CDR1 LGHDT and CDR2 YNNKEL (reference sequence). CDR3 sequence reads: CASSQEYQGSSPLHF. The CDR3 DNA is TGTGCCAGCAGCCAAGAATACCAGGGAAGCTCACCCCTCCACTTT.